This TCR beta chain was sequenced during a study of T cell changes during pregnancy in multiple sclerosis. V lost 3 bases, J lost 4 bases, and 19 bases lay in between. CDR3 length equals 17 residues. Germline CDR1 is SGHNT and CDR2 is YYREEE (reference sequence). The method was immunoSEQ multiplex PCR; TCRdb's version includes in-frame clones alone and lacks a portion of them. The sample lists 65,000 to 85,000 clones, approximately 95% occurring once. The sample was peripheral blood, taken in the second trimester of pregnancy. This clonotype was obtained from a female donor in good health, enrolled as a control in a pregnancy study. V and J are TRBV5-4 and TRBJ2-2; maybe TRBD2 (6 bases). The CDR3 sequence: CASSSLGLTPGTGELFF. The CDR3 coding sequence is TGTGCCAGCAGCTCGTTGGGACTCACCCCGGGCACCGGGGAGCTGTTTTTT.